This T cell receptor beta chain was captured by sequencing in a study of human T cells and chemical hapten exposure. General study results and limits: TCRs above 1 in 1000 frequency did not change with DPC sensitization.

With 2 bases removed from V and 4 bases from J, the gap between germline ends came to 9 bases. CDR1 is GTSNPN and CDR2 is SVGIG in the germline V gene (reference sequence). This CDR3 spans 13 amino acids. TCRdb reanalysed the RACE reads using MiXCR and keeps one entry per CDR3 protein. The sample lists around 130,000 distinct CDR3 sequences; roughly 10% were seen once. Regarding time point: patch test 3, about 24 weeks after DPC sensitization. Treatment indicated: therapeutic diphenylcyclopropenone sensitization with weekly scalp DPC. This clonotype was seen only once. Its specificity is unknown. Sequenced here: whole blood, sampled in connection with sensitization to the hapten diphenylcyclopropenone (DPC). The receptor was isolated from a woman aged 45 to 65 with alopecia areata. Some clones in this sample may be carry-over from other donors' samples. V and J are TRBV30 and TRBJ1-3, with no clear D. CDR3: CAWSTDGGNTIYF. The CDR3 DNA follows: TGTGCCTGGAGTACGGACGGCGGAAACACCATATATTTT.